The rows below give T cell receptor beta chains drawn from one sample of a study of identical twins. TCRdb independently ran MiXCR on the 5' RACE reads; one entry per CDR3 protein. Altogether 350,000 to 450,000 distinct CDR3 sequences are present, roughly 18% being singletons, with the ten largest covering around 12%. Sequencing input: naive T cells sorted from blood. These TCRs come from a man aged 50 or older in good health. CDR3s include the opening cysteine and the closing phenylalanine or tryptophan. D genes are given only for firm matches. Expanded clones are given a class, and other clones once, few, many or no size at all.

D gene: TRBD2
V gene: TRBV7-6
J gene: TRBJ2-1
clone size: NA
CDR3 DNA: TGTGCCAGCAGTTCTCAAGCGGGGGGGGCAAGTGAGCAGTTCTTC
CDR3 protein: CASSSQAGGASEQFF

D gene: TRBD2
V gene: TRBV18
J gene: TRBJ2-3
clone size: few
CDR3 DNA: TGTGCCAGCTCACTTGCCGGGACTAGCGGGATGGATACGCAGTATTTT
CDR3 protein: CASSLAGTSGMDTQYF

D gene: NA
V gene: TRBV28
J gene: TRBJ1-5
clone size: few
CDR3 DNA: TGTGCCAGCAGTTTTCCCAGAACATCCCAGCCCCAGCATTTT
CDR3 protein: CASSFPRTSQPQHF

D gene: TRBD2
V gene: TRBV9
J gene: TRBJ2-1
clone size: NA
CDR3 DNA: TGTGCCAGCAGCGCCCGGGGACTAGCGGGATACAATGAGCAGTTCTTC
CDR3 protein: CASSARGLAGYNEQFF

D gene: NA
V gene: TRBV28
J gene: TRBJ2-7
clone size: NA
CDR3 DNA: TGTGCCAGCAGTTCAGGGTCTGGCGAGCAGTACTTC
CDR3 protein: CASSSGSGEQYF

D gene: NA
V gene: TRBV4-1
J gene: TRBJ2-3
clone size: once
CDR3 DNA: TGCGCCAGCAGCCGTTTAGCCCGCGGGGCCCGGAAGCATTTT
CDR3 protein: CASSRLARGARKHF

D gene: NA
V gene: TRBV15
J gene: TRBJ2-7
clone size: NA
CDR3 DNA: TGTGCCACCAGCAGAGAAGGGGGGGCTACCTACGAGCAGTACTTC
CDR3 protein: CATSREGGATYEQYF

D gene: TRBD1
V gene: TRBV19
J gene: TRBJ2-7
clone size: NA
CDR3 DNA: TGTGCCAGTAGTATTGGGGACAGGGGAGACTACGAGCAGTACTTC
CDR3 protein: CASSIGDRGDYEQYF

D gene: NA
V gene: TRBV11-3
J gene: TRBJ1-5
clone size: few
CDR3 DNA: TGTGCCAGCAGCGTAGTGGTTCAGCCCCAGCATTTT
CDR3 protein: CASSVVVQPQHF

D gene: TRBD2
V gene: TRBV20-1
J gene: TRBJ2-1
clone size: NA
CDR3 DNA: TGCAGTGCTAGTCCGGCTAGCGGGAACTACAATGAGCAGTTCTTC
CDR3 protein: CSASPASGNYNEQFF

D gene: TRBD1
V gene: TRBV7-7
J gene: TRBJ2-7
clone size: NA
CDR3 DNA: TGTGCCAGCAGCTTAGGCCCCCCGGGACAGGGGCGGCCCTACGAGCAGTACTTC
CDR3 protein: CASSLGPPGQGRPYEQYF

D gene: TRBD1
V gene: TRBV7-7
J gene: TRBJ1-1
clone size: many
CDR3 DNA: TGTGCTAGCAGCTCGGACCGACAGGGCCACACTGAAGCTTTCTTT
CDR3 protein: CASSSDRQGHTEAFF

D gene: NA
V gene: TRBV10-3
J gene: TRBJ2-1
clone size: NA
CDR3 DNA: TGTGCCATCAGTGGTCAGAGTGTGGGATACAATGAGCAGTTCTTC
CDR3 protein: CAISGQSVGYNEQFF

D gene: NA
V gene: TRBV7-2
J gene: TRBJ2-7
clone size: many
CDR3 DNA: TGTGCCAGCAGCTTTGGCAGGGCCTCCTACGAGCAGTACTTC
CDR3 protein: CASSFGRASYEQYF

D gene: NA
V gene: TRBV20-1
J gene: TRBJ2-7
clone size: NA
CDR3 DNA: TGCAGTGCTAGGGAGACGTACGAGCAGTACTTC
CDR3 protein: CSARETYEQYF

D gene: NA
V gene: TRBV4-3
J gene: TRBJ2-7
clone size: NA
CDR3 DNA: TGCGCCAGCAGCCAAGATCCACAGGGCGGTTCCTACGAGCAGTACTTC
CDR3 protein: CASSQDPQGGSYEQYF

D gene: TRBD1
V gene: TRBV12-3/TRBV12-4
J gene: TRBJ1-1
clone size: many
CDR3 DNA: TGTGCCAGCGGGCAGGGGGCGGAAGCTTTCTTT
CDR3 protein: CASGQGAEAFF

D gene: NA
V gene: TRBV15
J gene: TRBJ2-1
clone size: many
CDR3 DNA: TGTGCCACCAGCATTGCCCTCGGGACCGGTAATGAGCAGTTCTTC
CDR3 protein: CATSIALGTGNEQFF